The rows below give T cell receptor beta chains drawn from one sample of a study of OX40 agonist ivuxolimab in advanced cancers. Repertoires were generated with immunoSEQ multiplex PCR, while TCRdb's copy carries only in-frame clones and drops some. The table lists 60,000 to 80,000 clones, roughly nine tenths of them singletons. The material sequenced was CD4+ or CD8+ T cells sorted from blood, taken in a trial of the OX40 agonist ivuxolimab. The receptors shown here come from an adult with an advanced solid tumor such as melanoma, head and neck, liver or kidney cancer. Each CDR3 is given without its conserved first and last residue.

TRBV27	TRBJ1-6	ASSRGGYNSPLH
TRBV27	TRBJ2-1	ASSPGLAGGRGEQF
TRBV19	TRBJ2-7	ASGSLGVYEQY
TRBV27	TRBJ1-4	ASSKRPGGVEKLF
TRBV18	TRBJ2-1	ASSSDRTRSEQF
TRBV2	TRBJ2-5	ASSEQETQY
TRBV21-1	TRBJ1-5	ASSRRQHISNQPQH
TRBV6-5	TRBJ1-4	ASSSDRPTNEKLF
TRBV15	TRBJ2-7	ATSRDRLGMGGYEQY
TRBV19	TRBJ2-1	ASSIVTLGWGNEQF
TRBV4-1	TRBJ2-2	ASSQETANTGELF
TRBV30	TRBJ1-4	AWGPLRLNEKLF
TRBV11-2	TRBJ2-5	ASSFLLGSETQY
TRBV10-1	TRBJ2-2	ASSGGTPPLGELF
TRBV6-5	TRBJ1-2	ASSGQGGYGYT
TRBV6-5	TRBJ1-1	ASSYSSPRNTEAF
TRBV2	TRBJ1-1	ASSEQGMNTEAF
TRBV27	TRBJ2-6	ASSFFGQGASGANVLT
TRBV5-5	TRBJ2-7	ASSPGTGGPYEQY
TRBV4-3	TRBJ1-5	ASSQDRLWGQPQH
TRBV19	TRBJ1-4	ASSGTGTPEKLF
TRBV7-8	TRBJ1-1	ASSLGQGYTEAF
TRBV29-1	TRBJ2-7	SVGRELPPYEQY
TRBV19	TRBJ2-7	ASSKGLGRSYEQY
TRBV30	TRBJ1-6	AWSVRGLAGNSPLH
TRBV30	TRBJ1-1	AWTRGFDTEAF
TRBV5-1	TRBJ1-1	ASSLAGANTEAF
TRBV10-2	TRBJ2-1	ASRKGTSGDYNEQF
TRBV29-1	TRBJ2-7	SAKGPSYEQY
TRBV4-3	TRBJ2-4	ASSQEGLAGLAKNIQY
TRBV7-6	TRBJ2-1	ASSNSGEQF
TRBV9	TRBJ2-1	ASSAAGGSYNEQF
TRBV7-2	TRBJ2-7	ASSLAWASESYEQY
TRBV2	TRBJ2-7	ASSGEAAHEQY
TRBV10-3	TRBJ1-5	ATIWDSNQPQH
TRBV28	TRBJ2-7	ASSSPGAGQVFSYEQY
TRBV7-9	TRBJ2-1	ASSLEGGGQF
TRBV5-4	TRBJ2-7	ASSIGGSGSYEQY
TRBV4-1	TRBJ2-1	ASSQDGGPGTSGIRNEQF
TRBV7-2	TRBJ2-3	ASSQLAGGPGSTDTQY
TRBV4-1	TRBJ2-3	ASSPTRATDTQY
TRBV10-1	TRBJ1-4	ASSGGSQGEKLF
TRBV9	TRBJ2-4	ASSVGQGVVGKNIQY
TRBV29-1	TRBJ2-7	SVVRGSRGEQY
TRBV7-9	TRBJ2-5	ASSPRRVQETQY
TRBV11-2	TRBJ2-5	ASSLIAGAHQETQY
TRBV5-4	TRBJ2-1	ASGNRALNEQF
TRBV12-5	TRBJ2-1	ASGLTWTSGLYNEQF
TRBV6-5	TRBJ2-5	ASSYVGTQY
TRBV25-1	TRBJ2-6	ASRSLTGGVSGANVLT
TRBV5-6	TRBJ1-5	ASSRDRGGRQPQH
TRBV6-5	TRBJ2-4	ASSYSPAGQNIQY
TRBV13	TRBJ1-3	ASSLGRPSGNTIY
TRBV5-5	TRBJ2-5	ASSLATGQETQY
TRBV11-3	TRBJ2-3	ASSSRTSGSGTDTQY
TRBV19	TRBJ2-1	ASRTTGTGSYNEQF
TRBV15	TRBJ1-1	ATSRVYRGVNTEAF